The clone carrying this T cell receptor beta chain has a single count. Method: immunoSEQ multiplex PCR; TCRdb's copy keeps in-frame clones and lacks some. The table has 30,000 or so clones, about 82% seen once. The data stem from a study of OX40 agonist ivuxolimab in advanced cancers. Study background: Patients were treated with intravenous ivuxolimab, dosed at 0.01 to 10 mg/kg and infused every 2 weeks.

This CDR3 is built from 13 residues. V lost 6 bases and J lost 2, with 10 bases in between. The germline gives CDR1 SNHLY, CDR2 FYNNEI. The material was CD4+ or CD8+ T cells sorted from blood, obtained in a trial of the OX40 agonist ivuxolimab. The TCR was taken from an adult with an advanced solid tumor such as melanoma, head and neck, liver or kidney cancer. The chain combines TRBV2 with TRBJ1-1; unclear D gene. The CDR3 region is CASRPSGNTEAFF. The DNA of the CDR3 is TGTGCCAGCAGGCCCTCCGGAAACACTGAAGCTTTCTTT.